Sequencing of this T cell receptor (beta chain) was carried out in a study of cytomegalovirus exposure and HLA in healthy donors. Across the whole study: The approximately 700 first-cohort repertoires shared a platform with the 120 validation repertoires, as reported in a later analysis.

Only in-frame clones appear in the TCRdb table, and some are missing; sequencing was by immunoSEQ multiplex PCR. The profile shows roughly 52,000 clones, around 90% of them singletons. To note about this clone: Its antigen is currently unknown.

The germline V gene encodes CDR1 MNHNS and CDR2 SASEGT. The V end lost 3 bases, the J end lost 5 bases, and 17 bases lay between the germline ends. There are 16 residues in the CDR3. General study results and limits: Most TCR sequences proved rare, with some public TCRs found in many donors. Cytomegalovirus status, reportedly, was diagnosed with high specificity and sensitivity by the classifier. In vitro confirmation showed a few CMV-associated chains to be CMV antigen specific.

The chain links TRBV6-1 to TRBJ1-5; a weak D match, TRBD1 (6 bases). What was sequenced was PBMCs. This clonotype was sampled from a young man in good health and CMV-seronegative. The DNA for the CDR3 is TGTGCCAGCAGTGATAGGTACAGGGCGGGGGATCAGCCCCAGCATTTT. Its translation: CASSDRYRAGDQPQHF.